Below, 9 T cell receptor beta chains from the same sample are listed, as sequenced in a study of T cell responses to AZD1222 COVID-19 vaccine. Generated by immunoSEQ multiplex PCR, the TCRdb table keeps only in-frame clones and is missing some. The table records roughly 100,000 clones, more than 70% of them present only once. The sequences come from peripheral blood, collected on day 0 of AZD1222 vaccination. The receptors originated from an adult in good health.

The rearrangement links TRBV18 to TRBJ2-3; 9 bases are shared with TRBD2. The CDR3 totals 15 residues. J lost 5 bases, V lost 4 bases, and 7 bases had no gene match. CDR1 and CDR2 from the germline V gene are KGHSH and LQKENI. CDR3 coding DNA: TGTGCCAGCTCACGAGCGGGAGGCGCACAAGATACGCAGTATTTT. Translating it yields CASSRAGGAQDTQYF.

To note about this clone: Other DNA sequences from this sample encode an identical CDR3 as well. The CDR3 loop reads CASSLDGGELFF. The CDR3 nucleotides read TGCGCCAGCAGCTTGGATGGCGGGGAGCTGTTTTTT. The V call is TRBV5-1, the J call TRBJ2-2; D unresolved. The length of the CDR3 is 12 residues. Trimming shortened V by 0 bases and J by 7 bases, and 4 bases separated the two germline ends. Per the germline V gene, CDR1 is SGHRS and CDR2 is YFSETQ.

The gene calls are TRBV7-2 and TRBJ2-2; no reliable D call. The CDR3 is made up of 15 amino acids. Germline values: CDR1 SGHTA, CDR2 FQGNSA. V was shortened by 1 base and J by 5 bases, with 11 bases between the two germline ends. CDR3 DNA: TGTGCCAGCAGCTTAGACGGATTGTGGACCGGGGAGCTGTTTTTT. It specifies CASSLDGLWTGELFF.

V gene TRBV7-3 combines with J gene TRBJ1-1, with D maybe TRBD1 (5 bases). The CDR3 length is 13 residues. The germline V gene encodes CDR1 SGHTA and CDR2 FQGTGA. V was shortened by 2 bases and J by 4 bases, with 8 bases between the two germline ends. The CDR3 DNA reads as TGTGCCAGCAGCTTAGGGGGTGTCACTGAAGCTTTCTTT. Its protein product is CASSLGGVTEAFF. Supplemented by reference TRBV7-3 and TRBJ1-1, the full variable domain reads GAGVSQTPSNKVTEKGKYVELRCDPISGHTALYWYRQSLGQGPEFLIYFQGTGAADDSGLPNDRFFAVRPEGSVSTLKIQRTERGDSAVYLCASSLGGVTEAFFGQGTRLTVV.

The rearrangement joins TRBV23-1 to TRBJ1-1; no firm D call. TRBV23-1 is labeled an ORF, and its function is uncertain. CDR3 length equals 13 residues. Trimming shortened V by 5 bases and J by 3 bases, and 10 bases separated the two germline ends. The CDR3 sequence is CASSLHSYTEAFF. CDR3 bases: TGCGCCAGCAGTTTACACTCTTACACTGAAGCTTTCTTT.

The chain has TRBV10-3 and TRBJ2-2, with D perhaps TRBD1 or TRBD2 (5 bases each). This CDR3 is 14 amino acids long. Germline CDR1 and CDR2: ENHRY and SYGVKD. Here the CDR3 reads CGTRGAEGTGELFF. The CDR3 nucleotides read TGTGGCACCCGAGGGGCCGAGGGCACCGGGGAGCTGTTTTTT.

The gene calls are TRBV9 and TRBJ1-2; 9 nucleotides agree with TRBD1. CDR1 SGDLS and CDR2 YYNGEE come from the germline V gene. This CDR3 contains 15 residues. Trimming took 6 bases from V and 4 from J; bases not matched to a gene: 10. CDR3 DNA: TGTGCCAGCAACCCCACAGGGGGCGAGGGCTATGGCTACACCTTC. Amino acids: CASNPTGGEGYGYTF. Using reference TRBV9 and TRBJ1-2 for the parts outside the CDR3, the full variable domain is DSGVTQTPKHLITATGQRVTLRCSPRSGDLSVYWYQQSLDQGLQFLIQYYNGEERAKGNILERFSAQQFPDLHSELNLSSLELGDSALYFCASNPTGGEGYGYTFGSGTRLTVV.

CDR3 region: CASRPTASYGYTF. Written as DNA, the CDR3 is TGTGCCAGCCGCCCGACAGCATCTTATGGCTACACCTTC. This chain joins TRBV6-5 and TRBJ1-2, with a weak D call TRBD1 (5 bases). V was cut by 8 bases and J by 5 bases, with 15 bases left in between. The CDR3 covers 13 residues. Germline CDR1 reads MNHEY; CDR2 reads SVGAGI.

The chain links TRBV19 to TRBJ2-1; TRBD2 agrees at 13 bases. Trimming at V came to 10 bases and at J to 4 bases, leaving 7 bases not matched to a gene. This CDR3 is built from 15 residues. Per germline, CDR1 LNHDA and CDR2 SQIVND (reference sequence). The CDR3 DNA follows: TGTGCCACCTCCCCGGGACTAGCGGGATACAATGAGCAGTTCTTC. Translation: CATSPGLAGYNEQFF.